These T cell receptor beta chains were read from a single sample in a study of blood T cell repertoires in COVID-19. Libraries were prepared by immunoSEQ multiplex PCR; TCRdb keeps only in-frame clonotypes and omits some of them. The table includes roughly 110,000 clones, roughly 84% detected once. Material for sequencing was peripheral blood. These receptors originate from a man aged 35-49 years with acute or convalescent COVID-19. Both conserved end residues are part of each CDR3. A D gene is named only where the DNA matches it firmly. Rows may omit the clone size; those that give it use once, few, many or a size class.

j_call clone_size d_call cdr3_length v_call cdr3_nt cdr3_aa
TRBJ2-6 - TRBD2 19 TRBV7-2 TGTGCCAGCAGCCCCGGGACTAGCGGGGGAATCTCTGGGGCCAACGTCCTGACTTTC CASSPGTSGGISGANVLTF
TRBJ2-5 few - 13 TRBV3-1/TRBV3-2 TGTGCCAGCAGCCGGGGCGGGGTAGAGACCCAGTACTTC CASSRGGVETQYF
TRBJ1-1 - - 18 TRBV6-4 TGTGCCAGCAGTGCTGGGGGGGTTTATCGGGGGTGGTACACTGAAGCTTTCTTT CASSAGGVYRGWYTEAFF
TRBJ1-2 - - 14 TRBV2 TGTGCCAGCAGATACTCCCGGGGGGCGGATGGCTACACCTTC CASRYSRGADGYTF
TRBJ2-6 - - 17 TRBV19 TGTGCCAGTAGTATCAGCGTCAGCTCCTCTGGGGCCAACGTCCTGACTTTC CASSISVSSSGANVLTF
TRBJ2-1 once TRBD1 16 TRBV7-9 TGTGCCAGCAGCCGAGACAGGGGCCCTTACTACAATGAGCAGTTCTTC CASSRDRGPYYNEQFF
TRBJ2-7 - - 14 TRBV7-8 TGTGCCAGCAGCTTAGGAGGGAACCTAGGGGAGCAGTACTTC CASSLGGNLGEQYF
TRBJ2-3 - TRBD2 14 TRBV9 TGTGCCAGCAGCGGCGGGGGAGGTGCAGATACGCAGTATTTT CASSGGGGADTQYF
TRBJ2-3 once TRBD2 16 TRBV7-3 TGTGCCAGCAGCTTTGTCAGCGGGGGGGCCTCAGATACGCAGTATTTT CASSFVSGGASDTQYF
TRBJ2-3 - TRBD1 15 TRBV6-6 TGTGCCAGCAGCAGAGGGGGCCGAAGCACAGATACGCAGTATTTT CASSRGGRSTDTQYF
TRBJ2-3 - TRBD2 16 TRBV3-1/TRBV3-2 TGTGCCAGCAGCCTACTAGCGGGGGCCTACACAGATACGCAGTATTTT CASSLLAGAYTDTQYF
TRBJ1-1 once TRBD1 13 TRBV6-5 TGTGCCAGCGTTGGGGCAGGGGGCACTGAAGCTTTCTTT CASVGAGGTEAFF
TRBJ2-7 few TRBD2 14 TRBV9 TGTGCCAGCAGCTCGCTAGCGGGGGGGCACGAGCAGTACTTC CASSSLAGGHEQYF
TRBJ1-2 - TRBD1 14 TRBV11-2 TGTGCCAGCAGCCTCCGGACAGGGTCTACTGGCTACACCTTC CASSLRTGSTGYTF
TRBJ1-3 few - 17 TRBV7-2 TGTGCCAGCAGCGGGACAACGAAGGAGGCCTCTGGAAACACCATATATTTT CASSGTTKEASGNTIYF
TRBJ2-1 - - 16 TRBV7-9 TGTGCCAGCAGCCAAGGGACTTTTCAAGCCTACAATGAGCAGTTCTTC CASSQGTFQAYNEQFF
TRBJ1-1 - - 14 TRBV3-1/TRBV3-2 TGTGCCAGCAGCCAAGAAGGCCACAGCACTGAAGCTTTCTTT CASSQEGHSTEAFF
TRBJ1-2 few TRBD1 15 TRBV6-6 TGTGCCAGCAGTTACATGCGACAGGGAAAAAATGGCTACACCTTC CASSYMRQGKNGYTF
TRBJ2-7 once TRBD1 14 TRBV19 TGTGCCAGTAGTAACCGACAGGGACACGACGAGCAGTACTTC CASSNRQGHDEQYF
TRBJ2-5 - - 14 TRBV7-2 TGTGCCAGCAGCTTAGTATTCCGGGTGGAGACCCAGTACTTC CASSLVFRVETQYF
TRBJ2-1 - TRBD1 16 TRBV24-1 TGTGCCACCAGTGACTCCGGGACAGGGGTGTACAATGAGCAGTTCTTC CATSDSGTGVYNEQFF
TRBJ1-2 once - 14 TRBV28 TGTGCCAGCTCCCCTGGCGAGGGAGGACTGGGCTACACCTTC CASSPGEGGLGYTF
TRBJ2-7 - - 15 TRBV6-5 TGTGCCAGCAGTTACTCAGGAGGGACCTACTACGAGCAGTACTTC CASSYSGGTYYEQYF
TRBJ1-3 - - 17 TRBV7-9 TGTGCCAGCAGCTTAAGTCGAGGAAAGAGCTCTGGAAACACCATATATTTT CASSLSRGKSSGNTIYF
TRBJ2-1 - - 13 TRBV7-9 TGTGCCAGCAGCTTAGATTCGGCGGGGTACGAGTTCTTC CASSLDSAGYEFF
TRBJ2-7 - TRBD1 15 TRBV6-5 TGTGCCAGCAGCGACGTCGGGACAGAAGACTACGAGCAGTACTTC CASSDVGTEDYEQYF
TRBJ1-2 - TRBD1 15 TRBV11-2 TGTGCCAGCAGCTCCCTCCGGGACAGGGGGGATGGCTACACCTTC CASSSLRDRGDGYTF
TRBJ2-3 - - 12 TRBV29-1 TGCAGCGTTGAACCAGTCATCCATACGCAGTATTTT CSVEPVIHTQYF
TRBJ1-2 - TRBD1 16 TRBV9 TGTGCCAGCAGCGAGGAAACAGGGGGCAGCGTACATGGCTACACCTTC CASSEETGGSVHGYTF
TRBJ2-2 - TRBD1 16 TRBV5-4 TGTGCCAGCAGTTGGTTGACAGGGTCGAACACCGGGGAGCTGTTTTTT CASSWLTGSNTGELFF
TRBJ1-3 - - 15 TRBV6-5 TGTGCCAGCAGAAGACAGGATTTCTCTGGAAACACCATATATTTT CASRRQDFSGNTIYF
TRBJ2-5 - - 14 TRBV7-9 TGTGCCAGCAGCGCGGACCTGAGGGAAGAGACCCAGTACTTC CASSADLREETQYF
TRBJ1-6 - - 16 TRBV6-1 TGTGCCAGCAGTGAAATATCAGGAGGCTATAATTCACCCCTCCACTTT CASSEISGGYNSPLHF
TRBJ1-1 - TRBD1 15 TRBV4-1 TGCGCCAGCAGCCTTCAACCAGGGGGAAACACTGAAGCTTTCTTT CASSLQPGGNTEAFF
TRBJ1-2 - - 13 TRBV30 TGTGCCTGGACCGACCAGGGTTGGGATGGCTACACCTTC CAWTDQGWDGYTF
TRBJ2-6 - - 15 TRBV6-1 TGTGCCAGCAGTGAAGTGTCTGGTCCCTCAGGGGTCCTGACTTTC CASSEVSGPSGVLTF
TRBJ2-6 - - 14 TRBV19 TGTGCCAGTAGTATCATCATTGGGGCCAACGTCCTGACTTTC CASSIIIGANVLTF
TRBJ1-2 once - 14 TRBV24-1 TGTGCCACCAGTGACCCCGGGAGGTCCTATGGCTACACCTTC CATSDPGRSYGYTF
TRBJ1-5 - - 13 TRBV12-5 TGTGCTAGTGCCGCACCACTTCGACAGCCCCAGCATTTT CASAAPLRQPQHF